Below are 18 T cell receptor beta chains sequenced from a single sample in a study of shared clonotypes between healthy human individuals. Sequencing was performed with immunoSEQ multiplex PCR; in TCRdb, only in-frame clones are kept and a portion is missing. The sample records about 610,000 clones, around 97% being singletons. Specimen: naive CD4+ T cells sorted from blood. Subset defined: CD45RA+ positively selected. Every receptor here comes from a woman in her 30s in good health.

This chain uses TRBV15 with TRBJ1-1; 7 positions agree with TRBD1. Germline V gene lookup returns CDR1 LNHNV and CDR2 YYDKDF (reference sequence). V lost 0 bases and J lost 5; bases outside the gene matches: 9. The CDR3 length is 16 residues. The CDR3 is CATSRDSPGGRTEAFF. CDR3 in DNA: TGTGCCACCAGCAGAGATTCCCCAGGGGGTAGGACTGAAGCTTTCTTT.

This chain links TRBV28 with TRBJ2-7; 7 nucleotides match TRBD1. Germline V gene sequence: CDR1 MDHEN, CDR2 SYDVKM. J was trimmed by 6 bases and V by 4 bases; bases with no gene match: 15. The CDR3 contains 16 residues. The CDR3, as DNA: TGTGCCAGCAGTTCCCACTCCGGGACAGAGAGCTGCGAGCAGTACTTC. This translates into CASSSHSGTESCEQYF.

V usage is TRBV20-1 and J usage is TRBJ2-7; 8 nucleotides match TRBD2. Germline V gene data show CDR1 as DFQATT and CDR2 as SNEGSKA (reference sequence). V dropped 7 bases and J dropped 4; count of bases not matched to a gene: 3. The CDR3 runs 11 residues. The DNA for the CDR3 is TGCAGTGGGACTAGCAGGTACGAGCAGTACTTC. Translating gives CSGTSRYEQYF.

The rearrangement links TRBV11-3 to TRBJ2-3; D might be TRBD2 (5 bases). The CDR3 sequence is 16 residues long. Trimming removed 8 bases at V and 0 bases at J, with 18 bases between. CDR1 is SGHNT and CDR2 is YENEEA in the germline V gene. The CDR3 reads CASPPGISSSTDTQYF. CDR3 coding DNA: TGTGCCAGCCCACCCGGGATTTCCTCTAGCACAGATACGCAGTATTTT.

The chain has TRBV28 and TRBJ2-1; 9 bases fit TRBD1. Losses at the gene ends were 5 bases for V and 12 bases for J; bases not matched to a gene: 11. Germline CDR1 MDHEN, CDR2 SYDVKM. This CDR3 has 14 amino acids. The CDR3 DNA reads TGTGCCAGCAGTCTCGGGACAGGGAGCCAGAGGCAGTTCTTC. Translated, it gives CASSLGTGSQRQFF.

The chain joins TRBV7-9 to TRBJ1-5; 7 nucleotides align to TRBD1. CDR1 is SEHNR and CDR2 is FQNEAQ in the germline V gene (reference sequence). The CDR3 contains 13 residues. Losses at the gene ends were 5 bases for V and 5 bases for J; bases not matched to a gene: 3. In nucleotides, the CDR3 is TGTGCCAGCAGCCTAGACAGGGATCAGCCCCAGCATTTT. Protein: CASSLDRDQPQHF.

The V call is TRBV5-1, the J call TRBJ2-3; D is undetermined. V lost 2 bases, J lost 4 bases, and 11 bases lay in between. The CDR3 totals 14 residues. CDR1 and CDR2 from the germline V gene are SGHRS and YFSETQ. CDR3 region: CASSFSSLPDTQYF. The CDR3 nucleotides read TGCGCCAGCAGCTTTTCCTCCCTCCCAGATACGCAGTATTTT. The entire variable domain, with the rest obtained from reference TRBV5-1 and TRBJ2-3, is as follows: KAGVTQTPRYLIKTRGQQVTLSCSPISGHRSVSWYQQTPGQGLQFLFEYFSETQRNKGNFPGRFSGRQFSNSRSEMNVSTLELGDSALYLCASSFSSLPDTQYFGPGTRLTVL.

CDR3: CASSLGPGQETQYF. CDR3 bases: TGTGCCAGCAGCTTAGGTCCCGGGCAAGAGACCCAGTACTTC. The chain is built from TRBV11-3 and TRBJ2-5; D remains unclear. This CDR3 is 14 amino acids long. The V end lost 1 base, the J end lost 2 bases, and 8 bases lay between the germline ends. The V gene's germline CDR1 is SGHNT and CDR2 YENEEA.

The V gene is TRBV5-1, the J gene TRBJ2-1, with D unresolved. V gave up 4 bases and J gave up 9 bases, with 17 bases separating them. Per germline, CDR1 SGHRS and CDR2 YFSETQ. CDR3 size: 14 residues. CDR3 residues: CASSVVVGQGEQFF. The CDR3 DNA reads as TGCGCCAGCAGCGTAGTAGTAGGGCAAGGTGAGCAGTTCTTC.

The V call is TRBV28, the J call TRBJ1-5; possibly TRBD1 for D (6 bases). The germline V and J ends were trimmed by 7 bases and 7 bases, with 17 bases remaining between them. In germline, CDR1 is MDHEN, CDR2 SYDVKM. The CDR3 length is 14 residues. CDR3 DNA: TGTGCCAGCATCAATCGGGGGCAGTGGCAGCCCCAGCATTTT. This sequence encodes CASINRGQWQPQHF. The full variable domain, in which reference TRBV28 and TRBJ1-5 provide the parts outside the CDR3, is DVKVTQSSRYLVKRTGEKVFLECVQDMDHENMFWYRQDPGLGLRLIYFSYDVKMKEKGDIPEGYSVSREKKERFSLILESASTNQTSMYLCASINRGQWQPQHFGDGTRLSIL.

This chain uses TRBV5-4 with TRBJ2-7, with D possibly matching TRBD2 (6 bases). V lost 2 bases and J lost 5, with 11 bases in between. The CDR3 runs 13 residues. Germline CDR1 and CDR2: SGHNT and YYREEE (reference sequence). The CDR3 loop reads CASSLAGTDEQYF. In DNA, the CDR3 is TGTGCCAGCAGCTTAGCGGGCACGGACGAGCAGTACTTC.

J is TRBJ2-7 and V is TRBV28; possibly TRBD1 for D (6 bases). The CDR3 contains 11 residues. Germline V gives CDR1 MDHEN, CDR2 SYDVKM. The germline V and J ends were trimmed by 10 bases and 5 bases, with 12 bases remaining between them. The DNA for the CDR3 is TGTGCCACCACAGGGTTCCACGAGCAGTACTTC. This codes for CATTGFHEQYF. Combining the CDR3 with reference TRBV28 and TRBJ2-7 gives the whole variable domain DVKVTQSSRYLVKRTGEKVFLECVQDMDHENMFWYRQDPGLGLRLIYFSYDVKMKEKGDIPEGYSVSREKKERFSLILESASTNQTSMYLCATTGFHEQYFGPGTRLTVT.

This chain connects TRBV19 to TRBJ2-7; TRBD2 agrees at 10 bases. The CDR3 has 17 amino acids. In germline, CDR1 is LNHDA, CDR2 SQIVND (reference sequence). V trimming: 3 bases; J trimming: 6 bases; junction bases outside the gene matches: 14. In DNA, the CDR3 is TGTGCCAGTAGTATTAGCGCTAGCGGGAGTGAAAGGGGCGAGCAGTACTTC. Translation gives CASSISASGSERGEQYF.

The chain links TRBV5-5 to TRBJ2-2; 8 bases are a match to TRBD2. V lost 0 bases and J lost 5; bases outside the gene matches: 9. The V gene's germline CDR1 is SGHKS and CDR2 YYEKEE (reference sequence). The CDR3 spans 17 residues. CDR3 loop: CASSLASGSTLTGELFF. CDR3 DNA: TGTGCCAGCAGCTTGGCCAGCGGGAGTACTTTGACCGGGGAGCTGTTTTTT.

J is TRBJ2-1 and V is TRBV18; 7 bases are a match to TRBD2. The CDR3 contains 15 residues. In germline, CDR1 is KGHSH, CDR2 LQKENI. The V segment lost 2 bases and the J segment 1 base; nucleotides outside the gene matches: 2. CDR3 amino acids: CASSPSGASYNEQFF. The DNA of the CDR3 is TGTGCCAGCTCACCAAGCGGGGCGTCCTACAATGAGCAGTTCTTC.

The CDR3 region is CASSPQHGLETQYF. CDR3 nucleotides: TGTGCCAGCAGCCCCCAACATGGCCTAGAGACCCAGTACTTC. The chain is built from TRBV7-9 and TRBJ2-5; D unresolved. V lost 5 bases, J lost 4 bases, and 14 bases lay in between. CDR1 and CDR2 (germline): SEHNR, FQNEAQ (reference sequence). The CDR3 contains 14 residues.

This chain's CDR3 is CASSEWVADYDQQYF. Here the CDR3 DNA reads TGTGCCAGCAGTGAATGGGTAGCGGACTACGATCAGCAGTACTTC. The chain carries TRBV2 and TRBJ2-5, with D tentatively TRBD2 (6 bases). Germline lookup yields CDR1 SNHLY and CDR2 FYNNEI. The germline V and J ends were trimmed by 2 bases and 11 bases, with 21 bases remaining between them. This CDR3 spans 15 amino acids.

The chain combines TRBV6-6 with TRBJ2-2, with 10 bases matching TRBD2. The V and J ends lost 8 bases and 8 bases, in that order; junction bases with no gene match: 11. CDR1 and CDR2 (germline): MNHNY, SVGAGI (reference sequence). The CDR3 is made up of 15 amino acids. This CDR3 reads CASVGPSGGGGELFF. The DNA of the CDR3 is TGTGCCAGCGTTGGCCCTAGCGGGGGAGGAGGGGAGCTGTTTTTT.